This entry concerns a single TCR beta chain. With a J-beta primer mix and a sample-barcoded 5' primer, a second PCR ran 7 to 11 cycles. Each CDR3 protein is one row after TCRdb ran MiXCR on the 5' RACE reads. The sample comprises about 1,400,000 distinct CDR3 sequences, roughly 60% of which are singletons, and more than 6% rests with the top ten. This sample stems from a study of blood T cells in healthy people across ages. Every donor provided around 9.5 milliliters of peripheral blood. The origin of this receptor is a man between 18 and 35 years old in good health. Specimen: blood.

In nucleotides, the CDR3 is TGTGCCAGCAGCTTAACGGGGCAGCAGGACAGTGAGCAGTTCTTC. This sequence encodes CASSLTGQQDSEQFF. The V call is TRBV11-2, the J call TRBJ2-1; TRBD1 is a possible D gene (6 bases). V lost 2 bases and J lost 9, with 17 bases in between. Germline V gene data show CDR1 as SGHAT and CDR2 as FQNNGV. This CDR3 is 15 amino acids long.